This TCR beta chain was identified in a study of response to subunit inactivated influenza vaccine. As concerns this clonotype: The antigen remains unidentified.

Study outcomes and limitations: The study's authors posited that every seasonal influenza vaccination enlists few new T cells.

Via MiXCR, TCRdb re-called the RT-PCR reads, giving one row per CDR3 protein. The repertoire holds fewer than 550,000 distinct CDR3 sequences, with around 25% as singletons. The V end lost 4 bases, the J end lost 4 bases, and 11 bases lay between the germline ends. The CDR3 is 13 amino acids. Germline lookup yields CDR1 DFQATT and CDR2 SNEGSKA (reference sequence). The sequence was obtained from a man in his forties or fifties who received an inactivated influenza vaccine. The material was CD4+ T cells sorted from PBMCs, obtained 4 to 6 days after vaccination. The V and J genes are TRBV20-1 and TRBJ2-1, with D perhaps assigned TRBD1 or TRBD2 (5 bases each). The CDR3 DNA reads TGCAGTGCTACCGGGACGGTATACAATGAGCAGTTCTTC. It codes for CSATGTVYNEQFF.